This T cell receptor (beta chain) is drawn from a study of blood T cells in healthy people across ages. Study-level results: Roughly linearly, TCR beta diversity per million T cells fell as age increased.

About 10 milliliters of peripheral blood were drawn from each donor into EDTA-treated tubes. Alongside a J-beta primer mix, a sample-barcoded 5' primer served in a second PCR lasting about 7 to 12 cycles. A template-switch adaptor containing 12 random nucleotides labeled each cDNA molecule. Sequencing of every sample gave 2.5 million or more CDR3-containing paired-end reads. TCRdb itself ran the 5' RACE reads through MiXCR, one entry per CDR3 protein. Seen here are approximately 1.5 million distinct CDR3 sequences, about 31% observed once, and the top ten hold around 10%. The CDR3 sequence is 18 residues long. The trim removed 0 bases at V and 5 bases at J, leaving 15 bases unmatched. Germline loops: CDR1 LGHDT, CDR2 YNNKEL (reference sequence). The table lists this clonotype with a few counts. The target antigen is unknown.

The sequenced sample was blood. The chain couples TRBV3-1 to TRBJ2-5; 7 nucleotides match TRBD2. The TCR was taken from a woman aged 30 to 39 in good health. DNA of the CDR3: TGTGCCAGCAGCCAAGAGCTAGCGGCGGGGGTGCCTATCGAGACCCAGTACTTC. Its protein is CASSQELAAGVPIETQYF.